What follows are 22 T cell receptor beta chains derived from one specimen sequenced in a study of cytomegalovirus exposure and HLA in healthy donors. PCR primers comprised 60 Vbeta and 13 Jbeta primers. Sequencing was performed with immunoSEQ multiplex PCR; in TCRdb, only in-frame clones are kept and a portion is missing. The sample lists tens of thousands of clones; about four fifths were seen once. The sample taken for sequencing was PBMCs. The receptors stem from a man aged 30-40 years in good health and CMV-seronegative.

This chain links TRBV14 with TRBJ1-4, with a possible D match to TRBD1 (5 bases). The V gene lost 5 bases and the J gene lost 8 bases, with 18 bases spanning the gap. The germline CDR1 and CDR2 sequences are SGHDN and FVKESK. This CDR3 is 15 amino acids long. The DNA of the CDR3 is TGTGCCAGCAGCATTGGAAGGGGAGGAGAAGAAAAACTGTTTTTT. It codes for CASSIGRGGEEKLFF.

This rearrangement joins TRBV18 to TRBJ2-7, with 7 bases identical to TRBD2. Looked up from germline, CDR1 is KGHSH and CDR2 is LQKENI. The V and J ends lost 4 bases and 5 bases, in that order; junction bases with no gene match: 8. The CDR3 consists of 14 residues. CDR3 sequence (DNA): TGTGCCAGCTCACGGGCGGGAGTCTTGAACGAGCAGTACTTC. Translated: CASSRAGVLNEQYF.

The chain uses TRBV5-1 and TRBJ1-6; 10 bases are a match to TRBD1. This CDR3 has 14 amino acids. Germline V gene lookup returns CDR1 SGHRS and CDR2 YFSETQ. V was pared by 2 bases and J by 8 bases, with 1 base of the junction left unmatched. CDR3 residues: CASSLGQGDSPLHF. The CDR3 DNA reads TGCGCCAGCAGCTTAGGACAGGGGGATTCACCCCTCCACTTT.

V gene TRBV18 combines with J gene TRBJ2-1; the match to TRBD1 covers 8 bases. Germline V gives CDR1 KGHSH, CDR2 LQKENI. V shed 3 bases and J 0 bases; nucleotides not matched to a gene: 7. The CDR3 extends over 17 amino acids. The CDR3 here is CASSPVRTGSSYNEQFF. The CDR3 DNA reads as TGTGCCAGCTCACCCGTCCGGACAGGGAGCTCCTACAATGAGCAGTTCTTC.

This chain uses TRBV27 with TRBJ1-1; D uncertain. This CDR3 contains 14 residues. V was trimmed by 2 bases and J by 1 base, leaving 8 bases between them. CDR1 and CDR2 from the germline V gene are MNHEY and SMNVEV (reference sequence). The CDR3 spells CASSLLQRNTEAFF. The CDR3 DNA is TGTGCCAGCAGTTTACTACAGAGGAACACTGAAGCTTTCTTT.

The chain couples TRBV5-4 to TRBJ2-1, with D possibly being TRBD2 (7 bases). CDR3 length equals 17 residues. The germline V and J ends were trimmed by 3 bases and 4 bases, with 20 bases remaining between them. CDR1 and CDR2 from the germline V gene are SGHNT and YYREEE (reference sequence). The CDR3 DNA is TGTGCCAGCAGCTCCGGGGGGCGGACGCCCTCGTACAATGAGCAGTTCTTC. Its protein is CASSSGGRTPSYNEQFF.

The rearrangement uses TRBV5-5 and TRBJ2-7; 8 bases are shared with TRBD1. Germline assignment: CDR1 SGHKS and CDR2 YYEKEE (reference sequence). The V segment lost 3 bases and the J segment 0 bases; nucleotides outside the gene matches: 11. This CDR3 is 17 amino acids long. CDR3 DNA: TGTGCCAGCAGCTCGGAAGCGACAGGGGCCTACTCCTACGAGCAGTACTTC. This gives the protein CASSSEATGAYSYEQYF.

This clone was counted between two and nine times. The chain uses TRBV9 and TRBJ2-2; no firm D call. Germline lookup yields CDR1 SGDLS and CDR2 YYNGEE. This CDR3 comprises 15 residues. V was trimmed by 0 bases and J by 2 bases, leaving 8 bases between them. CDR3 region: CASSVGGLNTGELFF. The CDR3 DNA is TGTGCCAGCAGCGTAGGAGGTCTTAACACCGGGGAGCTGTTTTTT.

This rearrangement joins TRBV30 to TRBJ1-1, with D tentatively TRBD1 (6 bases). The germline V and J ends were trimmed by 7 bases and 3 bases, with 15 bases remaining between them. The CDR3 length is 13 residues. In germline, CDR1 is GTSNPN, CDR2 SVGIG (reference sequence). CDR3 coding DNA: TGTGCCTACCAAACAGGGCGGGACACTGAAGCTTTCTTT. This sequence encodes CAYQTGRDTEAFF. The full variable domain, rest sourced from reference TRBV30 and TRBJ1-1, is SQTIHQWPATLVQPVGSPLSLECTVEGTSNPNLYWYRQAAGRGLQLLFYSVGIGQISSEVPQNLSASRPQDRQFILSSKKLLLSDSGFYLCAYQTGRDTEAFFGQGTRLTVV.

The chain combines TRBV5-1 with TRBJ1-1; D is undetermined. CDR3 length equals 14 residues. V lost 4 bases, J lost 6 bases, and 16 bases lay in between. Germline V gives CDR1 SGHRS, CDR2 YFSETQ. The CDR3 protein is CASSLDEGRPEAFF. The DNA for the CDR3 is TGCGCCAGCAGCCTGGACGAGGGTCGGCCTGAAGCTTTCTTT.

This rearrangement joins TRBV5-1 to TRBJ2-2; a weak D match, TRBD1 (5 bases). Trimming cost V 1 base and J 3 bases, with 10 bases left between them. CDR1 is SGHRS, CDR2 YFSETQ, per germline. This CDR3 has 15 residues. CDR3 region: CASSLSRQYTGELFF. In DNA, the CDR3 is TGCGCCAGCAGCTTGAGCCGACAGTACACCGGGGAGCTGTTTTTT.

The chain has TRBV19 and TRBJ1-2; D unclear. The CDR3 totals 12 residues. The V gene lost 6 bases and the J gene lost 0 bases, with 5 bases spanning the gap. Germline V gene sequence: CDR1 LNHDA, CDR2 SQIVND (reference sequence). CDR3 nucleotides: TGTGCCAGTAGCGACTCTAACTATGGCTACACCTTC. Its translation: CASSDSNYGYTF.

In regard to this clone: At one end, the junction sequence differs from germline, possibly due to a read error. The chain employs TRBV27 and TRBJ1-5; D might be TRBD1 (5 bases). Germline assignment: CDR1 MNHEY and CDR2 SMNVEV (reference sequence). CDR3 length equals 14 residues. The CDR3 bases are TGTGCCAGCAGTCCAATCCAGGGCAATCGGCCCCAGCATTTT. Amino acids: CASSPIQGNRPQHF.

CDR3 DNA: TGTGCCAGCAGCCCGTGGGGGGGGCGTAGGGCTGAAGCTTTCTTT. It specifies CASSPWGGRRAEAFF. The rearrangement joins TRBV7-9 to TRBJ1-1, with a weak D call TRBD1 (6 bases). The germline CDR1 and CDR2 sequences are SEHNR and FQNEAQ (reference sequence). This CDR3 spans 15 amino acids. The V end lost 5 bases, the J end lost 6 bases, and 19 bases lay between the germline ends.

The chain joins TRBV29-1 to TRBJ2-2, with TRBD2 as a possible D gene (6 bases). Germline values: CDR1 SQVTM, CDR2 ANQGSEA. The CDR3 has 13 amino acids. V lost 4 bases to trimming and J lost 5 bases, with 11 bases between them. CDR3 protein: CSVAVGGTGELFF. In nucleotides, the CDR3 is TGCAGCGTTGCGGTAGGAGGGACCGGGGAGCTGTTTTTT.

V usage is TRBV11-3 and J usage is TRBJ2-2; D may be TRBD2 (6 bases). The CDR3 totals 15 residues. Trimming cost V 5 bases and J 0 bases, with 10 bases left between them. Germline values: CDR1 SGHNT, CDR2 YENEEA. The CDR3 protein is CASSTGLTNTGELFF. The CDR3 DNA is TGTGCCAGCAGCACGGGACTGACGAACACCGGGGAGCTGTTTTTT.

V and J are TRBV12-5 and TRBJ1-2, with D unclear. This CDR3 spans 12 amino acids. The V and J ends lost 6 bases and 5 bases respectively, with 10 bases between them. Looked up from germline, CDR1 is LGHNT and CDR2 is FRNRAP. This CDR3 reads CASGTTGYGYTF. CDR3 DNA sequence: TGTGCTAGTGGCACCACGGGATATGGCTACACCTTC.

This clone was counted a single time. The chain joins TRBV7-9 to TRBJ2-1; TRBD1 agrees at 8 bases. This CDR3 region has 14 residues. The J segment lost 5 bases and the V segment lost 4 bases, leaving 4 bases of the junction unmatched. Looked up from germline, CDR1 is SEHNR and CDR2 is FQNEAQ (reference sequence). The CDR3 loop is CASSSTGVHNEQFF. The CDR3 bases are TGTGCCAGCAGCTCGACAGGGGTGCACAATGAGCAGTTCTTC.

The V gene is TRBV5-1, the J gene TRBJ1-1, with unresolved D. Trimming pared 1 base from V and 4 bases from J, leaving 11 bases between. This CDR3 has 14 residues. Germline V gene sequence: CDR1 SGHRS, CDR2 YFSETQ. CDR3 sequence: CASSLFLSPTEAFF. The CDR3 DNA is TGCGCCAGCAGCTTGTTTTTAAGCCCCACTGAAGCTTTCTTT.

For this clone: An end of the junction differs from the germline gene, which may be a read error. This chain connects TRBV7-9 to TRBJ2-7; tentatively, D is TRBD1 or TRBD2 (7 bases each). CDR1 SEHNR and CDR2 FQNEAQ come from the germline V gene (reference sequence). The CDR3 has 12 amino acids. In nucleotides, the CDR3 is TGTTCCAGCAGGGGGGGGATCTACGAGCAGTACTTC. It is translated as CSSRGGIYEQYF.

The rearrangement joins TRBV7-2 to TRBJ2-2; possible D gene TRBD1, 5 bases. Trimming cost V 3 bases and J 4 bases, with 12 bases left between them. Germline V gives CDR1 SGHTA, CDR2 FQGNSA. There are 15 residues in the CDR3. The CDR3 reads CASSFRGSGTGELFF. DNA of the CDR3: TGTGCCAGCAGCTTTAGGGGTTCGGGCACCGGGGAGCTGTTTTTT. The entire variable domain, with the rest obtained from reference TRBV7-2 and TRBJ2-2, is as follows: GAGVSQSPSNKVTEKGKDVELRCDPISGHTALYWYRQSLGQGLEFLIYFQGNSAPDKSGLPSDRFSAERTGGSVSTLTIQRTQQEDSAVYLCASSFRGSGTGELFFGEGSRLTVL.

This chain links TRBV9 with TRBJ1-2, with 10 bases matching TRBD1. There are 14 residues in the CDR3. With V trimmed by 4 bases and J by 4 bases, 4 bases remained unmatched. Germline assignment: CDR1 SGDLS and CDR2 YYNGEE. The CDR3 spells CASSPRQGAYGYTF. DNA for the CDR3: TGTGCCAGCAGCCCCCGACAGGGGGCCTATGGCTACACCTTC.